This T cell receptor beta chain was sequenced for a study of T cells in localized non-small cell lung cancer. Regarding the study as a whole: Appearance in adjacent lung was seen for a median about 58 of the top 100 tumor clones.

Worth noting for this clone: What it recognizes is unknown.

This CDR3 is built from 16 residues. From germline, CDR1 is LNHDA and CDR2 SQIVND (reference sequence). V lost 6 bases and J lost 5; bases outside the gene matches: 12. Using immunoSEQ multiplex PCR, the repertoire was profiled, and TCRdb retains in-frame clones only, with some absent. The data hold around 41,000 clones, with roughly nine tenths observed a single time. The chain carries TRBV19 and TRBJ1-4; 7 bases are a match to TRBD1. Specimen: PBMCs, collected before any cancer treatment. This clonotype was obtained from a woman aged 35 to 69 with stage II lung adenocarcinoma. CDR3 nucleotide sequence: TGTGCCAGTAGCGAAGCTGCCGGGACAGTCAATGAAAAACTGTTTTTT. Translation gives CASSEAAGTVNEKLFF.